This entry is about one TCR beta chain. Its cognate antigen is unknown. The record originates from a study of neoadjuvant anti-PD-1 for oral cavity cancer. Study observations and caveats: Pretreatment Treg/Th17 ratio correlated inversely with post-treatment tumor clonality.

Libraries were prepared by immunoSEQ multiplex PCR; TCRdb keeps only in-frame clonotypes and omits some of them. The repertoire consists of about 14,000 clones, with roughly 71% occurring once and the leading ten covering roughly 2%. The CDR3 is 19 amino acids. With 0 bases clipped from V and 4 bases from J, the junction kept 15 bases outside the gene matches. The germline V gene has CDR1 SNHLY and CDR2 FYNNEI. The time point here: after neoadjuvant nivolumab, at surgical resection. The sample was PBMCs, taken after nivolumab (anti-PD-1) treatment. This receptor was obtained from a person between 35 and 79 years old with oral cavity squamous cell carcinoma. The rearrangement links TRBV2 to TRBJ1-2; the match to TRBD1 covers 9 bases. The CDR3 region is CASSEAGVRDRDVGYGYTF. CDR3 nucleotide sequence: TGTGCCAGCAGTGAAGCGGGTGTACGGGACAGGGACGTAGGCTATGGCTACACCTTC.